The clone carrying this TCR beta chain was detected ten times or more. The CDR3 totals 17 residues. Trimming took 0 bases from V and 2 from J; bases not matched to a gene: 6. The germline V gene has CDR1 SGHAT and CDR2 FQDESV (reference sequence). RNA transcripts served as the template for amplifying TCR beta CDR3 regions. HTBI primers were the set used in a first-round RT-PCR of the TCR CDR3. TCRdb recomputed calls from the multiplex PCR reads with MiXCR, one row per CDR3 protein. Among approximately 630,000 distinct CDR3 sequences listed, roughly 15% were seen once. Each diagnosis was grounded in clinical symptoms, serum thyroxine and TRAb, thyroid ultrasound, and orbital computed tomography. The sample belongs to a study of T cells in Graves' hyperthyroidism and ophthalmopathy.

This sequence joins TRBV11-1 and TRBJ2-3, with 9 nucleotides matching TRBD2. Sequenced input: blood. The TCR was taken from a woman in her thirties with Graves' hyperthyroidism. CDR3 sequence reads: CASSLARLAVSTDTQYF. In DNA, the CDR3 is TGTGCCAGCAGCTTAGCGAGACTAGCGGTCTCCACAGATACGCAGTATTTT.